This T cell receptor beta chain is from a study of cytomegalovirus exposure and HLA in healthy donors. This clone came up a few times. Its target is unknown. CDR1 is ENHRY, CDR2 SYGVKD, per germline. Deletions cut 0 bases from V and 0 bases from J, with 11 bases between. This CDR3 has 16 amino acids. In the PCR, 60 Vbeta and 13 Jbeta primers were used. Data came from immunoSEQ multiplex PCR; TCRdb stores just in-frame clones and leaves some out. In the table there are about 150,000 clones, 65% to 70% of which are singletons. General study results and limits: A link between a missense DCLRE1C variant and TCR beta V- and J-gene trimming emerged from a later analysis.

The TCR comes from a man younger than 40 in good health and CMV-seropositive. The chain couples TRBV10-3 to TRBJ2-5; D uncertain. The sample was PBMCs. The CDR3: CAISESVQPYQETQYF. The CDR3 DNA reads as TGTGCCATCAGTGAGTCGGTACAGCCGTACCAAGAGACCCAGTACTTC.